What follows are 19 T cell receptor beta chains derived from one specimen sequenced in a study of blood T cell repertoires in COVID-19 (dated by TCRdb to the early 2020s). Library preparation was by the immunoSEQ multiplex PCR assay. Held by TCRdb, this immuneACCESS table contains in-frame sequences only and omits some clones. Under half of the omission traces to an unresolved V gene where checked; the cause of the rest is unknown. This sample comprises around 200,000 clones, 88% of them detected only once. In total, the top ten clones hold around 2.7% of the sample. What was sequenced was PBMCs or T cells enriched from blood (not recorded which). All receptors derive from a woman between 25 and 40 years old who had recovered from COVID-19.

This chain links TRBV19 with TRBJ1-2, with a possible D match to TRBD1 (6 bases). This CDR3 spans 14 amino acids. Trimming stripped 7 bases from V and 1 base from J, with 13 bases between. Per the germline V gene, CDR1 is LNHDA and CDR2 is SQIVND (reference sequence). In DNA form, the CDR3 reads TGTGCCAGTACCAGGGGAGCCGGTAACTATGGCTACACCTTC. Translation gives CASTRGAGNYGYTF.

The V call is TRBV28, the J call TRBJ1-5; 7 nucleotides line up with TRBD1. The ends lost 7 bases at V and 4 bases at J; junction bases unmatched: 10. The CDR3 totals 15 residues. Germline V gives CDR1 MDHEN, CDR2 SYDVKM. CDR3 coding DNA: TGTGCCAGCAATTTCGGGGACAGTCTTAATCAGCCCCAGCATTTT. Translating it yields CASNFGDSLNQPQHF.

This chain joins TRBV7-6 and TRBJ1-3; TRBD1 aligns across 11 bases. Germline lookup yields CDR1 SGHVS and CDR2 FNYEAQ. The CDR3 runs to 15 residues. J gave up 8 bases and V 5 bases, and 8 bases lay outside the gene matches. For the CDR3, the DNA is TGTGCCAGCAGCCCGGGCAAGGACAGGGGGCACACCATATATTTT. Amino acid sequence: CASSPGKDRGHTIYF.

This clone has only a few counts. The rearrangement joins TRBV7-2 to TRBJ2-7, with D maybe TRBD2 (6 bases). CDR1 SGHTA and CDR2 FQGNSA come from the germline V gene. The CDR3 is 16 amino acids. V was trimmed by 7 bases and J by 0 bases, leaving 19 bases between them. The CDR3 region is CASTPLPGGVSYEQYF. CDR3 coding DNA: TGTGCCAGCACACCACTGCCTGGAGGGGTCTCCTACGAGCAGTACTTC.

V is TRBV5-5 and J is TRBJ2-7; perhaps TRBD2 as D (6 bases). CDR3 size: 14 residues. Germline V gene lookup returns CDR1 SGHKS and CDR2 YYEKEE (reference sequence). V lost 3 bases to trimming and J lost 0 bases, with 10 bases between them. CDR3 sequence (DNA): TGTGCCAGCAGCTACGGAGGGGACTCCTACGAGCAGTACTTC. This codes for CASSYGGDSYEQYF.

The chain is built from TRBV7-9 and TRBJ1-2; D might be TRBD1 (6 bases). Trimming shortened V by 5 bases and J by 5 bases, and 12 bases separated the two germline ends. The V gene's germline CDR1 is SEHNR and CDR2 FQNEAQ (reference sequence). CDR3 length equals 13 residues. The CDR3 loop is CASSPTGQYGYTF. CDR3 sequence (DNA): TGTGCCAGCAGCCCTACCGGACAGTATGGCTACACCTTC.

This chain links TRBV7-2 with TRBJ1-2, with 8 bases aligning to TRBD1. The CDR3 consists of 16 residues. The V segment lost 3 bases and the J segment 6 bases; nucleotides outside the gene matches: 12. CDR1 SGHTA and CDR2 FQGNSA come from the germline V gene. The CDR3 DNA reads as TGTGCCAGCAGCTTGTCCCTAGGACAGGGAGTGCATGGCTACACCTTC. Its protein is CASSLSLGQGVHGYTF.

Only one count was recorded for this clone. The chain carries TRBV21-1 and TRBJ1-1; the table's TRBD1 call for D was not verified on the DNA. TRBV21-1 is annotated as a pseudogene. This CDR3 comprises 16 residues. The CDR3: CASSTLGQGSHTEAFF. In nucleotides, the CDR3 is TGTGCCAGCAGCACCCTTGGGCAGGGCTCGCACACTGAAGCTTTCTTT.

V and J are TRBV27 and TRBJ1-5; TRBD1 agrees at 8 bases. Germline lookup yields CDR1 MNHEY and CDR2 SMNVEV (reference sequence). The CDR3 is 15 amino acids. V dropped 6 bases and J dropped 6; count of bases not matched to a gene: 10. DNA of the CDR3: TGTGCCAGCAGGGTAGGACAGGGATCGGGTCAGCCCCAGCATTTT. Its protein product is CASRVGQGSGQPQHF.

V gene TRBV11-2 combines with J gene TRBJ2-1, with D perhaps matching TRBD1 (6 bases). CDR1 is SGHAT and CDR2 is FQNNGV in the germline V gene. Deletions cut 0 bases from V and 3 bases from J, with 9 bases between. This CDR3 has 15 amino acids. CDR3 loop: CASSLEGAGYNEQFF. CDR3 in DNA: TGTGCCAGCAGCTTAGAGGGGGCAGGCTACAATGAGCAGTTCTTC. Drawing the rest from reference TRBV11-2 and TRBJ2-1, the complete variable domain is EAGVAQSPRYKIIEKRQSVAFWCNPISGHATLYWYQQILGQGPKLLIQFQNNGVVDDSQLPKDRFSAERLKGVDSTLKIQPAKLEDSAVYLCASSLEGAGYNEQFFGPGTRLTVL.

The sample holds one count of this clone. The chain has TRBV10-1 and TRBJ2-5, with TRBD1 identical over 8 bases. The CDR3 loop spans 15 amino acids. V shed 6 bases, J shed 3 bases, and the junction held 9 bases outside the gene matches. Germline loops: CDR1 WNHNN, CDR2 SYGVQD (reference sequence). The CDR3 reads CASRDRTGCKETQYF. The CDR3 nucleotides are TGCGCCAGCAGAGACCGGACAGGGTGCAAAGAGACCCAGTACTTC.

This rearrangement joins TRBV14 to TRBJ1-5, with 8 nucleotides matching TRBD1. J gave up 6 bases and V 3 bases, and 4 bases lay outside the gene matches. Germline V lookup: CDR1 SGHDN, CDR2 FVKESK. This CDR3 spans 14 amino acids. The CDR3 DNA reads TGTGCCAGCAGCCAGCAGGGGGCCGGTCAGCCCCAGCATTTT. Its protein product is CASSQQGAGQPQHF.

This rearrangement joins TRBV6-4 to TRBJ2-2, with 9 nucleotides matching TRBD2. Germline CDR1 is MRHNA and CDR2 is SNTAGT. CDR3 length: 14 residues. V lost 6 bases, J lost 8 bases, and 7 bases stayed unmatched. CDR3 DNA: TGTGCCAGCAGAAGTAGCGGGGGAACGGGGGAGCTGTTTTTT. It is translated as CASRSSGGTGELFF.

This clone was counted only a few times. Other nucleotide sequences in the sample specify the same CDR3. CDR3: CASSDSPGNTYNEQFF. The CDR3 DNA is TGTGCCAGCAGTGACTCGCCAGGGAACACCTACAATGAGCAGTTCTTC. This sequence joins TRBV6-4 and TRBJ2-1, with D perhaps matching TRBD1 (5 bases). Deletions cut 0 bases from V and 2 bases from J, with 11 bases between. The CDR3 has 16 amino acids. From germline, CDR1 is MRHNA and CDR2 SNTAGT.

The genes are TRBV25-1 and TRBJ1-1; the D gene is possibly TRBD1 (6 bases). V shed 4 bases and J shed 3 bases, with 15 bases lying between them. CDR1 MGHDK and CDR2 SYGVNS come from the germline V gene. CDR3 length: 15 amino acids. This CDR3 is CASSASTGRDTEAFF. DNA of the CDR3: TGTGCCAGCAGTGCATCGACAGGACGCGACACTGAAGCTTTCTTT.

V usage is TRBV14 and J usage is TRBJ1-3; D perhaps matches TRBD1 (5 bases). From germline, CDR1 is SGHDN and CDR2 FVKESK. The CDR3 spans 15 residues. V dropped 4 bases and J dropped 0 bases, with 10 bases sitting between them. This CDR3 is CASSPGSGSGNTIYF. CDR3 coding DNA: TGTGCCAGCAGCCCAGGGTCGGGCTCTGGAAACACCATATATTTT.

The chain has TRBV10-3 and TRBJ2-7; weak D call: TRBD2 (7 bases). V was shortened by 3 bases and J by 5 bases, with 20 bases between the two germline ends. Germline loops: CDR1 ENHRY, CDR2 SYGVKD. The CDR3 runs to 16 residues. Written as DNA, the CDR3 is TGTGCCATCAGTGAAGGCACGGGGGGCGCCCTCCACGAGCAGTACTTC. Translated: CAISEGTGGALHEQYF.

The genes are TRBV3-1 (or the pseudogene TRBV3-2) and TRBJ2-2; no reliable D call. The length of the CDR3 is 16 residues. Germline V CDR1 and CDR2: LGHDT, YNNKEL (reference sequence). Trimming removed 0 bases from V and 3 bases from J, with 11 bases in between. CDR3 coding DNA: TGTGCCAGCAGCCAAGATCGTGGAGCAGACACCGGGGAGCTGTTTTTT. As protein: CASSQDRGADTGELFF.

V is TRBV9 and J is TRBJ2-5; 7 bases line up with TRBD2. The CDR3 extends over 14 amino acids. Losses at the gene ends were 4 bases for V and 0 bases for J; bases not matched to a gene: 3. Germline CDR1 reads SGDLS; CDR2 reads YYNGEE. The CDR3 coding sequence is TGTGCCAGCAGCCGGGACTATTACCAAGAGACCCAGTACTTC. This codes for CASSRDYYQETQYF. The variable domain in full, completed from reference TRBV9 and TRBJ2-5, reads DSGVTQTPKHLITATGQRVTLRCSPRSGDLSVYWYQQSLDQGLQFLIQYYNGEERAKGNILERFSAQQFPDLHSELNLSSLELGDSALYFCASSRDYYQETQYFGPGTRLLVL.